The rows below give T cell receptor beta chains drawn from one sample of a study of shared clonotypes between healthy human individuals. The assay was immunoSEQ multiplex PCR, and TCRdb's table has in-frame clones only and misses some. The top ten hold roughly 1.7% of the sample, which has approximately 1.9 million clones, 85% to 95% seen once. The sample comprised naive CD8+ T cells from PBMCs. The receptors come from a man aged 18 to 30 in good health. Some clones in this sample may be carry-over from other donors' samples. Both conserved end residues are part of each CDR3. The order of the fields is J gene, V gene, clone size, D gene, CDR3 DNA, CDR3 protein. D genes are given only for firm matches. Not all rows give a size; the values are once, few, many and, for expanded clones, a class.

j_gene: TRBJ1-5; v_gene: TRBV6-5; abundance: -; d_gene: -; CDR3nt: TGTGCCAGCAGTTACTCTAGAGGGGGGAATCAGCCCCAGCATTTT; CDR3aa: CASSYSRGGNQPQHF
j_gene: TRBJ2-7; v_gene: TRBV13; abundance: -; d_gene: -; CDR3nt: TGTGCCAGCAGCCCTCCGGGGTCCTACGAGCAGTACTTC; CDR3aa: CASSPPGSYEQYF
j_gene: TRBJ2-3; v_gene: TRBV9; abundance: once; d_gene: -; CDR3nt: TGTGCCAGCAGCGTACCCCGGAGCACAAGCACAGATACGCAGTATTTT; CDR3aa: CASSVPRSTSTDTQYF
j_gene: TRBJ2-2; v_gene: TRBV5-4; abundance: -; d_gene: -; CDR3nt: TGTGCCAGCAGCTGGGGGGCCGGGGAGCTGTTTTTT; CDR3aa: CASSWGAGELFF
j_gene: TRBJ2-2; v_gene: TRBV5-6; abundance: -; d_gene: TRBD1; CDR3nt: TGTGCCAGCAGCACGGACAGGGACACCGGGGAGCTGTTTTTT; CDR3aa: CASSTDRDTGELFF
j_gene: TRBJ1-5; v_gene: TRBV6-1; abundance: -; d_gene: -; CDR3nt: TGTGCCAGCAGTGAAGTGCCCAGTAGCAATCAGCCCCAGCATTTT; CDR3aa: CASSEVPSSNQPQHF
j_gene: TRBJ1-1; v_gene: TRBV7-9; abundance: -; d_gene: -; CDR3nt: TGTGCCAGCAGCCAAGACACTTTTCCGAACACTGAAGCTTTCTTT; CDR3aa: CASSQDTFPNTEAFF
j_gene: TRBJ2-1; v_gene: TRBV9; abundance: -; d_gene: TRBD1; CDR3nt: TGTGCCAGCAGCGTCTGGGACAGGGTTGGAGATGAGCAGTTCTTC; CDR3aa: CASSVWDRVGDEQFF
j_gene: TRBJ1-1; v_gene: TRBV10-3; abundance: -; d_gene: -; CDR3nt: TGTGCCATCAGTACTTCAATTTGGGGGGCCGACACTGAAGCTTTCTTT; CDR3aa: CAISTSIWGADTEAFF
j_gene: TRBJ2-1; v_gene: TRBV7-3; abundance: -; d_gene: TRBD2; CDR3nt: TGTGCCAGCAGCCCGGGGGGGAGGAAGTTCTTC; CDR3aa: CASSPGGRKFF
j_gene: TRBJ2-7; v_gene: TRBV11-2; abundance: -; d_gene: -; CDR3nt: TGTGCCAGCAGCTTAGAGCACCCGGCCCTCTACGAGCAGTACTTC; CDR3aa: CASSLEHPALYEQYF
j_gene: TRBJ2-7; v_gene: TRBV5-8; abundance: -; d_gene: TRBD2; CDR3nt: TGTGCCAGCAGCTTGGTTAGCGGGATTATTGTGCAGTACTTC; CDR3aa: CASSLVSGIIVQYF
j_gene: TRBJ1-5; v_gene: TRBV7-2; abundance: -; d_gene: -; CDR3nt: TGTGCCAGCAGCTTAGTTGCCAGGGCGTCTTATAGCAATCAGCCCCAGCATTTT; CDR3aa: CASSLVARASYSNQPQHF
j_gene: TRBJ1-3; v_gene: TRBV11-2; abundance: once; d_gene: -; CDR3nt: TGTGCCAGCAGCCAGCTTCTAGGGGGGTTCAACTCTGGAAACACCATATATTTT; CDR3aa: CASSQLLGGFNSGNTIYF
j_gene: TRBJ1-5; v_gene: TRBV7-2; abundance: -; d_gene: -; CDR3nt: TGTGCCAGCAGCTTAAGTCACACACACCGAATTTATAGCAATCAGCCCCAGCATTTT; CDR3aa: CASSLSHTHRIYSNQPQHF
j_gene: TRBJ1-2; v_gene: TRBV27; abundance: -; d_gene: -; CDR3nt: TGTGCCAGCAGTTCCCGGACAGACCTTTTTAACTATGGCTACACCTTC; CDR3aa: CASSSRTDLFNYGYTF
j_gene: TRBJ2-2; v_gene: TRBV7-6; abundance: -; d_gene: TRBD2; CDR3nt: TGTGCCAGCAGCTTAGCGCCCAGCGGGGCGCTCTCCAACACCGGGGAGCTGTTTTTT; CDR3aa: CASSLAPSGALSNTGELFF
j_gene: TRBJ2-1; v_gene: TRBV6-1; abundance: -; d_gene: -; CDR3nt: TGTGCCAGCAGTGAAAACTTCTTCACACCTTCCTACAATGAGCAGTTCTTC; CDR3aa: CASSENFFTPSYNEQFF
j_gene: TRBJ2-1; v_gene: TRBV6-5; abundance: -; d_gene: -; CDR3nt: TGTGCCAGCAGTTACTGGGTGGGGACACCTTACAATGAGCAGTTCTTC; CDR3aa: CASSYWVGTPYNEQFF
j_gene: TRBJ2-3; v_gene: TRBV27; abundance: -; d_gene: TRBD2; CDR3nt: TGTGCCAGCAGTTTAGTGGGAGGAACCCCGGGGGGGCCCGGCACAGATACGCAGTATTTT; CDR3aa: CASSLVGGTPGGPGTDTQYF
j_gene: TRBJ2-3; v_gene: TRBV7-9; abundance: -; d_gene: -; CDR3nt: TGTGCCAGCAGCCTACCGTCCCCCAGGGGCACAGATACGCAGTATTTT; CDR3aa: CASSLPSPRGTDTQYF
j_gene: TRBJ2-3; v_gene: TRBV28; abundance: -; d_gene: -; CDR3nt: TGTGCCAGCAGCACAGATACGCAGTATTTT; CDR3aa: CASSTDTQYF
j_gene: TRBJ2-3; v_gene: TRBV4-2; abundance: once; d_gene: -; CDR3nt: TGTGCCAGCAGCCAAGATCGGGTACCTGTTGCGCAGTATTTT; CDR3aa: CASSQDRVPVAQYF
j_gene: TRBJ2-7; v_gene: TRBV27; abundance: -; d_gene: -; CDR3nt: TGTGCCAGCAAAAGCGAGCAGTACTTC; CDR3aa: CASKSEQYF
j_gene: TRBJ2-7; v_gene: TRBV27; abundance: -; d_gene: -; CDR3nt: TGTGCCAGCAAGGGCCACGAGCAGTACTTC; CDR3aa: CASKGHEQYF
j_gene: TRBJ1-5; v_gene: TRBV19; abundance: -; d_gene: TRBD1; CDR3nt: TGTGCCAGTAGTCCCGACAGGGCTTGGCAGCCCCAGCATTTT; CDR3aa: CASSPDRAWQPQHF
j_gene: TRBJ1-1; v_gene: TRBV19; abundance: -; d_gene: TRBD1; CDR3nt: TGTGCCAGTATCGATTCGCGGACAGGGCCCACTGAAGCTTTCTTT; CDR3aa: CASIDSRTGPTEAFF
j_gene: TRBJ2-3; v_gene: TRBV6-5; abundance: -; d_gene: -; CDR3nt: TGTGCCAGCAGTTACCCCGGGGCCCCGACAGATACGCAGTATTTT; CDR3aa: CASSYPGAPTDTQYF
j_gene: TRBJ1-2; v_gene: TRBV11-2; abundance: -; d_gene: TRBD1; CDR3nt: TGTGCCAGCAGCATCCGGACAGGGGAAGGGGGCTACACCTTC; CDR3aa: CASSIRTGEGGYTF
j_gene: TRBJ2-4; v_gene: TRBV28; abundance: -; d_gene: -; CDR3nt: TGTGCCAGCAGTTCCTACCTATTGAAAAACATTCAGTACTTC; CDR3aa: CASSSYLLKNIQYF
j_gene: TRBJ2-1; v_gene: TRBV4-2; abundance: -; d_gene: -; CDR3nt: TGTGCCAGCAGCCCGGAGAGAGTAGCGTACAATGAGCAGTTCTTC; CDR3aa: CASSPERVAYNEQFF
j_gene: TRBJ2-7; v_gene: TRBV28; abundance: -; d_gene: -; CDR3nt: TGTGCCAGCAGTTTAATTGGGGCTAGCTCCTACGAGCAGTACTTC; CDR3aa: CASSLIGASSYEQYF
j_gene: TRBJ1-2; v_gene: TRBV25-1; abundance: once; d_gene: -; CDR3nt: TGTGCCAGCAGTGGACAGGCTAACTATGGCTACACCTTC; CDR3aa: CASSGQANYGYTF
j_gene: TRBJ1-1; v_gene: TRBV14; abundance: -; d_gene: -; CDR3nt: TGTGCCAGCAGCCAAGATGACATCGGGACGAGGATGGCTTTCTTT; CDR3aa: CASSQDDIGTRMAFF
j_gene: TRBJ1-5; v_gene: TRBV19; abundance: -; d_gene: -; CDR3nt: TGTGCCAGTAGTATACTTGATAGCAATCAGCCCCAGCATTTT; CDR3aa: CASSILDSNQPQHF
j_gene: TRBJ2-7; v_gene: TRBV7-2; abundance: -; d_gene: TRBD2; CDR3nt: TGTGCCAGCAGCTTAGATCCTAGCGGCTCCTACGAGCAGTACTTC; CDR3aa: CASSLDPSGSYEQYF
j_gene: TRBJ2-1; v_gene: TRBV29-1; abundance: -; d_gene: TRBD2; CDR3nt: TGCAGCGTGTTGGGCGGGACTAGCGGGGACAATGAGCAGTTCTTC; CDR3aa: CSVLGGTSGDNEQFF
j_gene: TRBJ1-5; v_gene: TRBV7-9; abundance: -; d_gene: -; CDR3nt: TGTGCCAGCAGCTTGTCAGGGATGGGCAATCAGCCCCAGCATTTT; CDR3aa: CASSLSGMGNQPQHF
j_gene: TRBJ1-2; v_gene: TRBV25-1; abundance: -; d_gene: -; CDR3nt: TGTGCCAGCAGTGAATATCGCCTCGGTTCAGTATATGGCTACACCTTC; CDR3aa: CASSEYRLGSVYGYTF
j_gene: TRBJ2-1; v_gene: TRBV27; abundance: once; d_gene: TRBD2; CDR3nt: TGTGCCAGTATCACTCTAGCGGGAGTGGCCAGTGATGAGCAGTTCTTC; CDR3aa: CASITLAGVASDEQFF
j_gene: TRBJ2-2; v_gene: TRBV10-2; abundance: once; d_gene: -; CDR3nt: TGCGCCAGCAGAGAACAGCGGGACACCGGGGAGCTGTTTTTT; CDR3aa: CASREQRDTGELFF
j_gene: TRBJ2-7; v_gene: TRBV19; abundance: -; d_gene: -; CDR3nt: TGTGCCAGTAGTATAAGGGACGGTGGCTACGAGCAGTACTTC; CDR3aa: CASSIRDGGYEQYF
j_gene: TRBJ1-1; v_gene: TRBV28; abundance: -; d_gene: -; CDR3nt: TGTGCCAGCAGTTTAAAGGGTCACTGGAACACTGAAGCTTTCTTT; CDR3aa: CASSLKGHWNTEAFF
j_gene: TRBJ2-1; v_gene: TRBV7-2; abundance: -; d_gene: TRBD2; CDR3nt: TGTGCCAGCAGCTTAGGCGGAGCGGGAGGAACCTACAATGAGCAGTTCTTC; CDR3aa: CASSLGGAGGTYNEQFF
j_gene: TRBJ2-3; v_gene: TRBV4-1; abundance: -; d_gene: TRBD2; CDR3nt: TGCGCCAGCAGCCCAGCGGGGAGGTTTCCAGTTACGCAGTATTTT; CDR3aa: CASSPAGRFPVTQYF
j_gene: TRBJ2-1; v_gene: TRBV7-8; abundance: -; d_gene: -; CDR3nt: TGTGCCAGCAGCTTAGGCGTGGGGTACAATGAGCAGTTCTTC; CDR3aa: CASSLGVGYNEQFF
j_gene: TRBJ2-5; v_gene: TRBV7-6; abundance: -; d_gene: -; CDR3nt: TGTGCCAGCAGCTTAATCGGGAGTCTCGACCGAGAGACCCAGTACTTC; CDR3aa: CASSLIGSLDRETQYF
j_gene: TRBJ2-1; v_gene: TRBV9; abundance: -; d_gene: -; CDR3nt: TGTGCCAGCAGCCCCCCCTGGTCCCGCTACAATGAGCAGTTCTTC; CDR3aa: CASSPPWSRYNEQFF
j_gene: TRBJ2-1; v_gene: TRBV27; abundance: -; d_gene: -; CDR3nt: TGTGCCAGCAGTCCCGGGGCCCTTTACAATGAGCAGTTCTTC; CDR3aa: CASSPGALYNEQFF
j_gene: TRBJ1-1; v_gene: TRBV7-8; abundance: -; d_gene: -; CDR3nt: TGTGCCAGCAGCTTAGAGGCAGGACCGGGCACTGAAGCTTTCTTT; CDR3aa: CASSLEAGPGTEAFF
j_gene: TRBJ1-1; v_gene: TRBV7-9; abundance: few; d_gene: -; CDR3nt: TGTGCCAGCAGCCCCCGACTGCCGGGGATTGAAGCTTTCTTT; CDR3aa: CASSPRLPGIEAFF
j_gene: TRBJ1-1; v_gene: TRBV15; abundance: -; d_gene: -; CDR3nt: TGTGCCACCAGCAGGACGGGACACACGAACACTGAAGCTTTCTTT; CDR3aa: CATSRTGHTNTEAFF
j_gene: TRBJ2-1; v_gene: TRBV6-1; abundance: -; d_gene: -; CDR3nt: TGTGCCAGCAGTGAAATCGGGGAGTCGGGCTATGAGCAGTTCTTC; CDR3aa: CASSEIGESGYEQFF
j_gene: TRBJ2-5; v_gene: TRBV5-1; abundance: once; d_gene: -; CDR3nt: TGCGCCAGCAGCGGACCTTCGGGCCAAGAGACCCAGTACTTC; CDR3aa: CASSGPSGQETQYF
j_gene: TRBJ2-7; v_gene: TRBV27; abundance: -; d_gene: -; CDR3nt: TGTGCCAGCAGTTTATTTCAGGGGTACCACGAGCAGTACTTC; CDR3aa: CASSLFQGYHEQYF